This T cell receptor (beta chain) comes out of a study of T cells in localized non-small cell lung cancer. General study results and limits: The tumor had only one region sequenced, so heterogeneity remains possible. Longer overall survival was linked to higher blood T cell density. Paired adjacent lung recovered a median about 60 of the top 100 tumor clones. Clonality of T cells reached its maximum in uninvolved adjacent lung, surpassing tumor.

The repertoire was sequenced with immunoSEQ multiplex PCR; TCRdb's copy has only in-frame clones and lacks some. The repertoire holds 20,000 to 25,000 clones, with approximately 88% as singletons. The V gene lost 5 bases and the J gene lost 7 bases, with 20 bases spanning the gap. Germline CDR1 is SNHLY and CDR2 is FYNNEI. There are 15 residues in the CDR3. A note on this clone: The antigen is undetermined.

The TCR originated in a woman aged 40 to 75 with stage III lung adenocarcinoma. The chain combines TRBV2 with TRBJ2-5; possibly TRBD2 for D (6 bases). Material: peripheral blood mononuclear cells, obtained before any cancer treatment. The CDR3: CASSKGLLGLWTQYF. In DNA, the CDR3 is TGTGCCAGCAGTAAAGGACTATTAGGCTTATGGACCCAGTACTTC.